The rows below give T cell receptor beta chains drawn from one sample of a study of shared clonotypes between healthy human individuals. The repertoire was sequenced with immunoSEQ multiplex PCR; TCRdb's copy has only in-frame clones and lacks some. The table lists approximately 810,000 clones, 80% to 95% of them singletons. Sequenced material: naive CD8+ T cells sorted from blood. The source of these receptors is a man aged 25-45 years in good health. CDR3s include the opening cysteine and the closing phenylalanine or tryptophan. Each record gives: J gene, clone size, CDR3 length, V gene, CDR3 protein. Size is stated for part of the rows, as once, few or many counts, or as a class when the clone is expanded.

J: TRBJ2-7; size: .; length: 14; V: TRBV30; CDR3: CAWGADSAQYEQYF
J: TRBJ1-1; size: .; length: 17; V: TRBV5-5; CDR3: CASSFGRRTGPNTEAFF
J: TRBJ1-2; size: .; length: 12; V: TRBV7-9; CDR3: CASRGDIDGYTF
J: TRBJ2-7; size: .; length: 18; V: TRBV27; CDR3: CASTLNGGLSGATYEQYF
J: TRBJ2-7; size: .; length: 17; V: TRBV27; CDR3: CASSSPGQGTPSYEQYF
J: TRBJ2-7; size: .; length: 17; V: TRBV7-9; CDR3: CASSLAGGGEVGYEQYF
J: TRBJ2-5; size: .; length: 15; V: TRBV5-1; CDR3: CASSGRDRIQETQYF
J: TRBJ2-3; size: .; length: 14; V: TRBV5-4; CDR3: CASSSSSLTDTQYF
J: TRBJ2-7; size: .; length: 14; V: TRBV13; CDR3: CASSFSGRAHEQYF
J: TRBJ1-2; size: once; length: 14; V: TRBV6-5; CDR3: CASSTDWEGGGYTF
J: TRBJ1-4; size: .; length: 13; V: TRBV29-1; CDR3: CSVEDRINEKLFF
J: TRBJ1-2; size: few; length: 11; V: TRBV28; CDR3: CGTGIHYGYTF
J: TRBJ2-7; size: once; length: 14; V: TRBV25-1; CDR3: CASSDSRENYEQYF
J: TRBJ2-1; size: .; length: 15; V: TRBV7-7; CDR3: CASSDGTALYDEQFF
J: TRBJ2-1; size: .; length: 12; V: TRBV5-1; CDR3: CASSLAADRQFF
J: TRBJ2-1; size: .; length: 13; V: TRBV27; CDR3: CASKTSAYNEQFF
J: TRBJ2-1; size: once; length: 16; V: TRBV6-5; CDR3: CASSYLRTSGSYEQFF
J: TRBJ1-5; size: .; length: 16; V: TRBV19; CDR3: CASSMDRGRISQPQHF
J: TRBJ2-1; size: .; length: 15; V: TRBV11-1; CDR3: CASRVDRSSYNEQFF
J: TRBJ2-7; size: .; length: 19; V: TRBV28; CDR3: CASSQPTGSSGSALYEQYF
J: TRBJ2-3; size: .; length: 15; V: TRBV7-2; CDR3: CASSLPLAGADTQYF
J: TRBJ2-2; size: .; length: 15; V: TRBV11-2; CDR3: CASSGAGGITGELFF
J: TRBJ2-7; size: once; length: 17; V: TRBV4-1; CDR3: CASSAGGRAILTYEQYF
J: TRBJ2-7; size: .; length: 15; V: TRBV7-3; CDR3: CASSSPGLATHEQYF
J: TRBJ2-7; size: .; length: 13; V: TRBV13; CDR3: CASSFADSYEQYF
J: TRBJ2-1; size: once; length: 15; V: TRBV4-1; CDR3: CASSHGISSDNEQFF
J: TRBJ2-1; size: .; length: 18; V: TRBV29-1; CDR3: CSVEGMSSGSFTYNEQFF
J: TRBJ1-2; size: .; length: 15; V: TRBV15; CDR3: CATSRVAGISNGYTF
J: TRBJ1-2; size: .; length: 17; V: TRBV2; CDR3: CASSKQDSMIPNYGYTF
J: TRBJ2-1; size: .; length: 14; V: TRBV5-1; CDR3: CASSFDRADNEQFF
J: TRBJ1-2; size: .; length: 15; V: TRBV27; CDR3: CASSLGNTGNRGYTF
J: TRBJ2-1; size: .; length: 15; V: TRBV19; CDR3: CASSIARTVKNEQFF
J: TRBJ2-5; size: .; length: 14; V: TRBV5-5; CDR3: CASSLEGSLWEQYF
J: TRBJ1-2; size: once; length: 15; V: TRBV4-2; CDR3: CASSQWAGSDYGYTF
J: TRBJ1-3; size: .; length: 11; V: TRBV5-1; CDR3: CASSLVTAPHF
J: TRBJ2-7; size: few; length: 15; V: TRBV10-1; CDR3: CASSNDRDRSYEQYF
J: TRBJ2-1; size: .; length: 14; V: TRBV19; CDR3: CASSGGSSYNEQFF
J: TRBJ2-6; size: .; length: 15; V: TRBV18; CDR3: CASSPVLGGANVLTF
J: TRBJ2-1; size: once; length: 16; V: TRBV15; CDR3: CATSTERQGAPNEQFF
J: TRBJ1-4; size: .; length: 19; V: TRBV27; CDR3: CASSLSGFRNGISHEKLFF
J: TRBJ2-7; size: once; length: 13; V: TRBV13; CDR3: CASSLDGSYEQYF
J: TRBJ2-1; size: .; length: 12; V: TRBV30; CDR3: CAWSYVINEQFF
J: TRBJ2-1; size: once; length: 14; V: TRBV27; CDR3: CASASASGYNEQFF
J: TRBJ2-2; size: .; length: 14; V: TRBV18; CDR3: CASSPAGGVGELFF
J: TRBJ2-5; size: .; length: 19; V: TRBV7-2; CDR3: CASSLSSAARGRAGETQYF
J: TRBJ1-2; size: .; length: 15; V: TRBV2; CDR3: CASSEGGRAYYGYTF
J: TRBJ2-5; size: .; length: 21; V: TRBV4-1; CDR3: CASSPEGDLIAGGQIQETQYF
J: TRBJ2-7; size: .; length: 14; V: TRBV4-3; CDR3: CASSQTSGGYEQYF
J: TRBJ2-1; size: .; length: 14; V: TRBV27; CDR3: CASSLLGQYNEQFF
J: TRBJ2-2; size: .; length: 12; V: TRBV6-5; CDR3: CASSPGPWPLFF
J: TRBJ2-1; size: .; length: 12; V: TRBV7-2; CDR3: CASSQSGDEQFF
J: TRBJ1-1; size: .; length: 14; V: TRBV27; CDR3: CASSFKRQGTEAFF
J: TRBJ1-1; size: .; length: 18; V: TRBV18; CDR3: CASSPKAAGTGVNTEAFF
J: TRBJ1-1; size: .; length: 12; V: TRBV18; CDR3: CASSPPGTEAFF